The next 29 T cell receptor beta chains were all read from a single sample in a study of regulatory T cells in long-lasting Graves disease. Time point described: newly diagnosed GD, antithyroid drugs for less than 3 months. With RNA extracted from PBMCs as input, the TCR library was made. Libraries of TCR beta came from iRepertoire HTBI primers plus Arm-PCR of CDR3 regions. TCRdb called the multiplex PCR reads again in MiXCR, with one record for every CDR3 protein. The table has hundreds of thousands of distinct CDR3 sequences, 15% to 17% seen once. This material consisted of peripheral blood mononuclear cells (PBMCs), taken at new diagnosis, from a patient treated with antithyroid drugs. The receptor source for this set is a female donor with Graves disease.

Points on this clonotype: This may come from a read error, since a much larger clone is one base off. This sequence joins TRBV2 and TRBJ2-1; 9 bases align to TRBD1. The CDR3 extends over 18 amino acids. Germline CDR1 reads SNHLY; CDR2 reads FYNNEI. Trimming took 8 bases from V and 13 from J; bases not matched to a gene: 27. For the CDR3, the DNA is TGTGCCAGCGTACGGTCGCCAACAGGGGGCCTGGGGAAAGAGACCCAGTTCTTC. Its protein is CASVRSPTGGLGKETQFF.

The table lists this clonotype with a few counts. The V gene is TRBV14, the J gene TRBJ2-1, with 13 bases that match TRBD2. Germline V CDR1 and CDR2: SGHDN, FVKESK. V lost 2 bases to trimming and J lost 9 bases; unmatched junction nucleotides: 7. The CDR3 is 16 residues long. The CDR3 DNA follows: TGTGCCAGCAGCCAAAGGACTAGCGGGAGCTTCGGTGAGCAGTTCTTC. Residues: CASSQRTSGSFGEQFF. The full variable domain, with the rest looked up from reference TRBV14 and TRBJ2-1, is EAGVTQFPSHSVIEKGQTVTLRCDPISGHDNLYWYRRVMGKEIKFLLHFVKESKQDESGMPNNRFLAERTGGTYSTLKVQPAELEDSGVYFCASSQRTSGSFGEQFFGPGTRLTVL.

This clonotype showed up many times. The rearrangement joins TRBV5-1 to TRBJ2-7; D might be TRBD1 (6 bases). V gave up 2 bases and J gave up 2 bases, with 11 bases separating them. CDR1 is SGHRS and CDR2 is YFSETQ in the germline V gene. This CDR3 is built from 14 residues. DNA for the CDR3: TGCGCCAGCAGCTTAGGACAGAAACCCTACGAGCAGTACTTC. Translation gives CASSLGQKPYEQYF.

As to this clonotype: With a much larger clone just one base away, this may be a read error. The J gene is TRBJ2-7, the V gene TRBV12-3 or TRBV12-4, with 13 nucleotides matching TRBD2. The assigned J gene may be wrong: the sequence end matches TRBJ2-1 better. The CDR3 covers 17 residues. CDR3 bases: TGTGCCAGCAGTCCCGGACTAGCGGGGGACCTTTCCTACGAGCAGTTCTTC. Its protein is CASSPGLAGDLSYEQFF.

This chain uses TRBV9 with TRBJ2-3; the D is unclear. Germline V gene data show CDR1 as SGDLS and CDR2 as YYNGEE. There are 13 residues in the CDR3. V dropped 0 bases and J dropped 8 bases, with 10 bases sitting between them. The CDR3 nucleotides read TGTGCCAGCAGCGTAGGAGACGGCAGTACGCAGTATTTT. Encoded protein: CASSVGDGSTQYF.

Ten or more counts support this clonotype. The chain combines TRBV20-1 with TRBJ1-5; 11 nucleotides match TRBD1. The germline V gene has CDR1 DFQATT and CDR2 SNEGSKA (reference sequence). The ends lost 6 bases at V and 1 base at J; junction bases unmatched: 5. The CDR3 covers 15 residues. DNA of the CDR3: TGCAGTGCGCGGACAGGGGGCTGGAGCAATCAGCCCCAGCATTTT. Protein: CSARTGGWSNQPQHF.

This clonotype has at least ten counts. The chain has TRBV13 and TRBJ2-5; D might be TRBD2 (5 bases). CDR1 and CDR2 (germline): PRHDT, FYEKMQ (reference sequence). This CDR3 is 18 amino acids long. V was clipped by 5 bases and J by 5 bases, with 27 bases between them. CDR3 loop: CASSPRAEATPRGETQYF. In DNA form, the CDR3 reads TGTGCCAGCAGCCCCCGGGCCGAGGCGACCCCGAGAGGGGAGACCCAGTACTTC.

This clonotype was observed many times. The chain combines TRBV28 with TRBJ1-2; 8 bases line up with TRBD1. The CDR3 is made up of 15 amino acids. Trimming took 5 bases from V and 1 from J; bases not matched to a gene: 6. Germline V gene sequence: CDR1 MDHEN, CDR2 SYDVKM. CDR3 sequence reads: CASSRQGPVNYGYTF. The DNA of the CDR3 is TGTGCCAGCAGTAGACAGGGGCCAGTTAACTATGGCTACACCTTC.

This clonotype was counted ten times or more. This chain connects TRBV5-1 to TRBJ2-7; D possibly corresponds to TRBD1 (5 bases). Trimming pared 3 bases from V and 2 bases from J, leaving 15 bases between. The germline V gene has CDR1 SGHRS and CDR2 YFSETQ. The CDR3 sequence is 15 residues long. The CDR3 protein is CASSSTVPGTYEQYF. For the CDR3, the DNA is TGCGCCAGCAGCTCGACAGTGCCTGGCACCTACGAGCAGTACTTC.

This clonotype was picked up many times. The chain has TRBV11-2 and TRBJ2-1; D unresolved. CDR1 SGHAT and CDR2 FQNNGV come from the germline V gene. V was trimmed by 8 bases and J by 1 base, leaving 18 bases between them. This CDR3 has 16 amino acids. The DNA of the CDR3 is TGTGCCAGCTCACTTACCCCCGGAACGTCCTACAATGAGCAGTTCTTC. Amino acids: CASSLTPGTSYNEQFF. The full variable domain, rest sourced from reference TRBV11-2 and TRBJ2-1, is EAGVAQSPRYKIIEKRQSVAFWCNPISGHATLYWYQQILGQGPKLLIQFQNNGVVDDSQLPKDRFSAERLKGVDSTLKIQPAKLEDSAVYLCASSLTPGTSYNEQFFGPGTRLTVL.

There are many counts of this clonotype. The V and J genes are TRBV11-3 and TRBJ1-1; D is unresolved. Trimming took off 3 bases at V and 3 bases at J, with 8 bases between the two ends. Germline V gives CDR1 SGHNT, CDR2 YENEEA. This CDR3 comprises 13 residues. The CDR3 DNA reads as TGTGCCAGCAGCTTTAGTACGGACACTGAAGCTTTCTTT. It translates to CASSFSTDTEAFF.

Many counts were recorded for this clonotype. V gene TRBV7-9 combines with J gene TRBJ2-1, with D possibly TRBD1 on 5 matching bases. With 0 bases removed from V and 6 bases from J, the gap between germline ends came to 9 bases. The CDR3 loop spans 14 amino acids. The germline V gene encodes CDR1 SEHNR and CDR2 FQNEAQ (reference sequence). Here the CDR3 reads CASSLAGRGNEQFF. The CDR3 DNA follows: TGTGCCAGCAGCTTAGCGGGAAGGGGCAATGAGCAGTTCTTC.

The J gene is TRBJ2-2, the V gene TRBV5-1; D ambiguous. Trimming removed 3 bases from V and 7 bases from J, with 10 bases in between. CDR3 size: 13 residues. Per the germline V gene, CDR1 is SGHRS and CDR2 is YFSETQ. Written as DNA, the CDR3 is TGCGCCAGCAGCTCCGGCCCGCTCGGGGAGCTGTTTTTT. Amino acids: CASSSGPLGELFF.

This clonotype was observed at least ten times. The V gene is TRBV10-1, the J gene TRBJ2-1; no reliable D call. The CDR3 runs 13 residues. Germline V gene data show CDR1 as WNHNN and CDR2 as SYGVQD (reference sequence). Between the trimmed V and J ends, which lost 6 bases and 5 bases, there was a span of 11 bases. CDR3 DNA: TGCGCCAGCAGCCTCACGGAAAACAATGAGCAGTTCTTC. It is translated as CASSLTENNEQFF.

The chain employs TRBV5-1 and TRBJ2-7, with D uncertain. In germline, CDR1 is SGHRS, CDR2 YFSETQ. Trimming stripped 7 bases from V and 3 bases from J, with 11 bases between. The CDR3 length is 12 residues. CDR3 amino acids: CASAPVVYEQYF. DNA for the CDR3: TGCGCCAGCGCTCCGGTGGTCTACGAGCAGTACTTC.

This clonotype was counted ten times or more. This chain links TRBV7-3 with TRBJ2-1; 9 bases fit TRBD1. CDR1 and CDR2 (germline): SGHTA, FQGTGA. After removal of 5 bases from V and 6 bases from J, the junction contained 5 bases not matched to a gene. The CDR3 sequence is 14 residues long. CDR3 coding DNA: TGTGCCAGCAGCCTACTGGGACAGGGCAATGAGCAGTTCTTC. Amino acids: CASSLLGQGNEQFF. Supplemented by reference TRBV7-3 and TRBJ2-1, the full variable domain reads GAGVSQTPSNKVTEKGKYVELRCDPISGHTALYWYRQSLGQGPEFLIYFQGTGAADDSGLPNDRFFAVRPEGSVSTLKIQRTERGDSAVYLCASSLLGQGNEQFFGPGTRLTVL.

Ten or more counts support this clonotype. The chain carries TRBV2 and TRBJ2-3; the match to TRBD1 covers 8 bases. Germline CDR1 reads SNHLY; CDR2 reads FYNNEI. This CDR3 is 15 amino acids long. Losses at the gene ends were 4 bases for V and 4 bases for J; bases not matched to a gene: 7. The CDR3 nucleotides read TGTGCCAGCAGTGGAGTCAGGGGGCGTGCAGATACGCAGTATTTT. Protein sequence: CASSGVRGRADTQYF.

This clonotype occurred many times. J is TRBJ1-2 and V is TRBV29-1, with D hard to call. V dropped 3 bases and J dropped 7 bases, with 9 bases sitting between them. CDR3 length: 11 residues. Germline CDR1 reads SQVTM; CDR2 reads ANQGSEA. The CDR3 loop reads CSVEDISGYTF. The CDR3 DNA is TGCAGCGTTGAGGATATAAGTGGCTACACCTTC.

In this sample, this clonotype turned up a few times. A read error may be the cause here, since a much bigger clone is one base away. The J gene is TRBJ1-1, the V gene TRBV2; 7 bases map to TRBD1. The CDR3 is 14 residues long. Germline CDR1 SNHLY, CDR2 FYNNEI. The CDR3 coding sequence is TGTGCCAGCAGTGAATACAGGGGTACCCCTGAAGCTCTCTTT. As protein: CASSEYRGTPEALF.

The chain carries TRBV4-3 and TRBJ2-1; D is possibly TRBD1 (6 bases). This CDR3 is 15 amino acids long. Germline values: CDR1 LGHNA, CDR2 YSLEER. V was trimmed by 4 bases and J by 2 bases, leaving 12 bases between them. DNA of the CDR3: TGCGCCAGCAGCCCTGGGACACCTGCCTACAATGAGCAGTTCTTC. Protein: CASSPGTPAYNEQFF.

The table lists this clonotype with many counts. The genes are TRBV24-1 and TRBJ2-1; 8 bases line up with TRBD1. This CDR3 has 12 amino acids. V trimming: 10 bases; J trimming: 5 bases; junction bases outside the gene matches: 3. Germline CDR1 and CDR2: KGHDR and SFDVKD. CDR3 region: CATTGANNEQFF. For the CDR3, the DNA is TGTGCCACGACAGGGGCTAACAATGAGCAGTTCTTC.

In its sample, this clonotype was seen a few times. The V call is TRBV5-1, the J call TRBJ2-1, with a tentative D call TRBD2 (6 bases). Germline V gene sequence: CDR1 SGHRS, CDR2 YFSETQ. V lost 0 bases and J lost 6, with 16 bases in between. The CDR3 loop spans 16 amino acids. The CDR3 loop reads CASSLAGELYLNEQFF. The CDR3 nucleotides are TGCGCCAGCAGCTTGGCGGGAGAGCTCTATCTCAATGAGCAGTTCTTC.

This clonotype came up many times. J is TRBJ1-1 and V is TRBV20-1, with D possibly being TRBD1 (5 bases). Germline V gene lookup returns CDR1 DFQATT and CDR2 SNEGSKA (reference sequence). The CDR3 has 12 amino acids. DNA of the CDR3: TGCCTCGGGACGGCGTCCAACACTGAAGCTTTCTTT. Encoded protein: CLGTASNTEAFF.

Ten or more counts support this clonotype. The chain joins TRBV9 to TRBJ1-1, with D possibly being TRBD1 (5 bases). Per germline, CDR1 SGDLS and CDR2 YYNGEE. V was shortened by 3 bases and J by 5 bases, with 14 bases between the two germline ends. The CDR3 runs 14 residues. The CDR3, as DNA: TGTGCCAGCAGCGCAGATGGGGGAGGAACTGAAGCTTTCTTT. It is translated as CASSADGGGTEAFF.

CDR3 protein: CASSLLRGKETQYF. CDR3 DNA: TGTGCCAGCAGCTTATTAAGGGGAAAAGAGACCCAGTACTTC. The chain couples TRBV5-5 to TRBJ2-5; D may be TRBD1 (5 bases). CDR1 and CDR2 from the germline V gene are SGHKS and YYEKEE (reference sequence). Trimming left V 2 bases short and J 3 bases short, with 11 bases between. The CDR3 length is 14 residues.

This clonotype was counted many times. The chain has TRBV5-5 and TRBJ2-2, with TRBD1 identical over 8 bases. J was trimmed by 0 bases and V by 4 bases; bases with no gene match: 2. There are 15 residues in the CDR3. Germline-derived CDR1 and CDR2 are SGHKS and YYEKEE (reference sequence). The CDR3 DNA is TGTGCCAGCAGCACGGGACAGGCGAACACCGGGGAGCTGTTTTTT. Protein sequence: CASSTGQANTGELFF.

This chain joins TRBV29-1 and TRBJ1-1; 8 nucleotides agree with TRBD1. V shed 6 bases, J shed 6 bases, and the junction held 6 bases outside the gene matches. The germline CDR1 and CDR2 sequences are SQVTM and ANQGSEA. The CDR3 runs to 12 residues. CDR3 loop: CSVGQGAAEAFF. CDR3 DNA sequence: TGCAGCGTCGGGCAGGGGGCGGCTGAAGCTTTCTTT.

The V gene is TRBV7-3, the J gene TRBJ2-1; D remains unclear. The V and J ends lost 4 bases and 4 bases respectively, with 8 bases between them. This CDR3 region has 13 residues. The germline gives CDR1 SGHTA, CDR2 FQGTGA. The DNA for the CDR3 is TGTGCCAGCAGCTCGTCTGGGTACAATGAGCAGTTCTTC. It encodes CASSSSGYNEQFF.

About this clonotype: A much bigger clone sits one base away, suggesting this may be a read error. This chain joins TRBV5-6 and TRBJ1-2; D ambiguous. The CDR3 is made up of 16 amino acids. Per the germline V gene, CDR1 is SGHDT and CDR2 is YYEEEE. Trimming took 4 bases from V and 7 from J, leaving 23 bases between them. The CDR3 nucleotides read TGTGCCAGCAGCCAGAGTTCGACGGACCCACATTGTGGCTACACCTTC. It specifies CASSQSSTDPHCGYTF.